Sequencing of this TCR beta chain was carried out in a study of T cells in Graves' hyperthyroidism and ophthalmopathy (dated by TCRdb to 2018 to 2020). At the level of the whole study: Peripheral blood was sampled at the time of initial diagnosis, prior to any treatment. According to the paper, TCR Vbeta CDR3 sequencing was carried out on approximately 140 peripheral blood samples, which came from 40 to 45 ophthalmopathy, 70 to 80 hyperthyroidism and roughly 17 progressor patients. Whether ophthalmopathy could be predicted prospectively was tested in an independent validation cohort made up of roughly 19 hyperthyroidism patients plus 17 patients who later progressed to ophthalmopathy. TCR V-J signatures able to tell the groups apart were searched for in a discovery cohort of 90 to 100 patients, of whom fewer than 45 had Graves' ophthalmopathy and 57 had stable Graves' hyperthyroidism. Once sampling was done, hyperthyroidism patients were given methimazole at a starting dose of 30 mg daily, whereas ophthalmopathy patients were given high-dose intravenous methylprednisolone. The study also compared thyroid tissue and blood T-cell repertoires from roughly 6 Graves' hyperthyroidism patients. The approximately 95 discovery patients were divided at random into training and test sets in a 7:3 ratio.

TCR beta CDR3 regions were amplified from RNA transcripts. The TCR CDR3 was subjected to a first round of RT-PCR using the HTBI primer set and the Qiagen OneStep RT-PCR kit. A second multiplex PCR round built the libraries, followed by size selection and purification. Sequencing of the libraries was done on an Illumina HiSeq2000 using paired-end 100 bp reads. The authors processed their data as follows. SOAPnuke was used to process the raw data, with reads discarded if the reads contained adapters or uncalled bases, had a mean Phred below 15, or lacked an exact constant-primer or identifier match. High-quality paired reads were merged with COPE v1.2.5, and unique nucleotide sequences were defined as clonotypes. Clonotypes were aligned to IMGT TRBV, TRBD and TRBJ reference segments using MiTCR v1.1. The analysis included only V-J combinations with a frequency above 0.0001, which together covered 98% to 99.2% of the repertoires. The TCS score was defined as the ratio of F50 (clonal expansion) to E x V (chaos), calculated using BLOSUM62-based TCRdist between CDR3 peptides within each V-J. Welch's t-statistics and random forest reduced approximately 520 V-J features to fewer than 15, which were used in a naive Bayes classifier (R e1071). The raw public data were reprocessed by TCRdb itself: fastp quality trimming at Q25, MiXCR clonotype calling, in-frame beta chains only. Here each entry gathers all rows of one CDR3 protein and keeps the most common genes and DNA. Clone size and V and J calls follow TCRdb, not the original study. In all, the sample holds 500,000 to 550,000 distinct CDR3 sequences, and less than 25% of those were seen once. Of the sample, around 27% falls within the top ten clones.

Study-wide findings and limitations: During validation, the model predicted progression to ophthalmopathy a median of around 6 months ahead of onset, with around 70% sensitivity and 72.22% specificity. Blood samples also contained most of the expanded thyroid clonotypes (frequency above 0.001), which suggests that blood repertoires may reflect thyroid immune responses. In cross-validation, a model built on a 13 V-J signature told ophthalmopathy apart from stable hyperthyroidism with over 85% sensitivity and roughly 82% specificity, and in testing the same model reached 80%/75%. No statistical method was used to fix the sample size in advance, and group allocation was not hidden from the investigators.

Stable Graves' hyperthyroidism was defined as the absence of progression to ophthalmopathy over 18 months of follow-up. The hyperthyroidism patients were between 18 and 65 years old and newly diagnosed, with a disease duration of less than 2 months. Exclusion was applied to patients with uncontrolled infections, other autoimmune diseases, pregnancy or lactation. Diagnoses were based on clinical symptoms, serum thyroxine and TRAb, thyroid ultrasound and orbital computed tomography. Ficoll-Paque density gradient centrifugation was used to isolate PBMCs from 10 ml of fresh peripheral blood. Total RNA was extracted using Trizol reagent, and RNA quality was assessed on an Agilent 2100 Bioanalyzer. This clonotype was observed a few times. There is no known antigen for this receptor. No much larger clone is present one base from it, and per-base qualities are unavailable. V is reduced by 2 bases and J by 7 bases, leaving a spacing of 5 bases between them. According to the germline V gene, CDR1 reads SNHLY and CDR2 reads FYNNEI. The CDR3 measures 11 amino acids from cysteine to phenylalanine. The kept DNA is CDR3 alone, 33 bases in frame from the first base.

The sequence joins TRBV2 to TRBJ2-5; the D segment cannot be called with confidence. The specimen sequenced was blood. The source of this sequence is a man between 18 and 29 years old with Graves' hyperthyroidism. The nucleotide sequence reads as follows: TGTGCCAGCAGTGAAAGCCGGACCCAGTACTTC. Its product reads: CASSESRTQYF.